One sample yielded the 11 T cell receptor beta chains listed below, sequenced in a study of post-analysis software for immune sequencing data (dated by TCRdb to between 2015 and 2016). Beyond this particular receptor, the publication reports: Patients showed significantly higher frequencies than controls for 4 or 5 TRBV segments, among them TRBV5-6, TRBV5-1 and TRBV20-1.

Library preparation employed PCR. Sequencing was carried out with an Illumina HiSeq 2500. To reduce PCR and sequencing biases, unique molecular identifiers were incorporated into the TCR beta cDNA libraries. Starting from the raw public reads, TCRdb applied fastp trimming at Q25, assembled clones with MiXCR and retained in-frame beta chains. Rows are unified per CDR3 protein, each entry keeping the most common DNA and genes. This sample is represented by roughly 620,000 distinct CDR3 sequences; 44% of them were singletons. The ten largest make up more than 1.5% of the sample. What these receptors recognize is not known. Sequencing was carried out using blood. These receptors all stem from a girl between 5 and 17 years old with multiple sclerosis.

The CDR3 protein is CSLRRGNFGYTF. CDR3 nucleotides: TGCAGTCTCCGCAGGGGGAATTTTGGCTACACCTTC. The chain joins TRBV29-1 to TRBJ1-2, with 7 positions matching TRBD1. CDR3 size: 12 residues. Germline CDR1 is SQVTM and CDR2 is ANQGSEA.

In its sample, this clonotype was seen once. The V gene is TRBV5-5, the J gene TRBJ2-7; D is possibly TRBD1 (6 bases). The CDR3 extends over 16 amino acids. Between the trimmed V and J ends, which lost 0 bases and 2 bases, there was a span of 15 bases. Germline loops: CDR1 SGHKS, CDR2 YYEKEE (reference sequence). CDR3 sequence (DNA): TGTGCCAGCAGCTTGGGACTTTACAGGGCCACCTACGAGCAGTACTTC. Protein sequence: CASSLGLYRATYEQYF. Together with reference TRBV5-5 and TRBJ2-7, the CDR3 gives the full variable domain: DAGVTQSPTHLIKTRGQQVTLRCSPISGHKSVSWYQQVLGQGPQFIFQYYEKEERGRGNFPDRFSARQFPNYSSELNVNALLLGDSALYLCASSLGLYRATYEQYFGPGTRLTVT.

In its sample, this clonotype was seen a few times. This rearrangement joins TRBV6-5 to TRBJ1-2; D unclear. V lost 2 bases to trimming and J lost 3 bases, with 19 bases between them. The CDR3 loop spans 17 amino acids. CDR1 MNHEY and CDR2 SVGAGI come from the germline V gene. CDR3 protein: CASSYRAVPLEDYGYTF. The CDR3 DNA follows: TGTGCCAGCAGTTACCGGGCAGTGCCATTGGAGGACTATGGCTACACCTTC.

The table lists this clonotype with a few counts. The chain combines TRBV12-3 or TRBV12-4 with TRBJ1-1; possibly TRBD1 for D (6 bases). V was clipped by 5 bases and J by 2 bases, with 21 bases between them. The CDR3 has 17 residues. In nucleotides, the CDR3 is TGTGCCAGCAGTCCCGGGACACTGCTGCGGGTAAACACTGAAGCTTTCTTT. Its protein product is CASSPGTLLRVNTEAFF.

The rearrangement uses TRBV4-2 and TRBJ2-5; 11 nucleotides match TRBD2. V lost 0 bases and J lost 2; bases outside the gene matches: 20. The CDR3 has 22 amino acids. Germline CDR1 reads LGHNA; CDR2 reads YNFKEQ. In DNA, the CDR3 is TGTGCCAGCAGCCAAGATCGTAGCGGGGGGGCCGAGCGTGCCCTGTGGCAAGAGACCCAGTACTTC. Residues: CASSQDRSGGAERALWQETQYF.

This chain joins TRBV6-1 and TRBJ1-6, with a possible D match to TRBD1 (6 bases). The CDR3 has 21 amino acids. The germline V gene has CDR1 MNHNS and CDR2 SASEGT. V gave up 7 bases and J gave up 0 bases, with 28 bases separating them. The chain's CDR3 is CASNQKGVRGWRSSYNSPLHF. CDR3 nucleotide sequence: TGTGCCAGCAATCAAAAGGGGGTTAGAGGGTGGAGGAGCTCCTATAATTCACCCCTCCACTTT.

The CDR3 DNA is TGCGCCAGCAGCTTGGCCAGAGGAGTGAACACTGAAGCTTTCTTT. Protein product: CASSLARGVNTEAFF. This chain uses TRBV5-1 with TRBJ1-1; D is unclear. V was pared by 0 bases and J by 0 bases, with 9 bases between. From germline, CDR1 is SGHRS and CDR2 YFSETQ. This CDR3 region has 15 residues.

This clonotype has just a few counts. CDR3 in amino acids: CSVWGAYGYTF. As DNA, the CDR3 is TGCAGCGTTTGGGGGGCTTATGGCTACACCTTC. The chain links TRBV29-1 to TRBJ1-2; tentatively, D is TRBD1 (6 bases). Germline V gives CDR1 SQVTM, CDR2 ANQGSEA. V was shortened by 5 bases and J by 5 bases, with 9 bases between the two germline ends. The CDR3 totals 11 residues. The entire variable domain, with the rest obtained from reference TRBV29-1 and TRBJ1-2, is as follows: SAVISQKPSRDICQRGTSLTIQCQVDSQVTMMFWYRQQPGQSLTLIATANQGSEATYESGFVIDKFPISRPNLTFSTLTVSNMSPEDSSIYLCSVWGAYGYTFGSGTRLTVV.

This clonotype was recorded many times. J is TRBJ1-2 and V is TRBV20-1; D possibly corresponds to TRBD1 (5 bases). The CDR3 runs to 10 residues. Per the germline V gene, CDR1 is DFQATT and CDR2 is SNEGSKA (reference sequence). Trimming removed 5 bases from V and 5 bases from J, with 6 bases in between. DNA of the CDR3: TGCAGTGCTGAGGGGTATGGCTACACCTTC. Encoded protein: CSAEGYGYTF.

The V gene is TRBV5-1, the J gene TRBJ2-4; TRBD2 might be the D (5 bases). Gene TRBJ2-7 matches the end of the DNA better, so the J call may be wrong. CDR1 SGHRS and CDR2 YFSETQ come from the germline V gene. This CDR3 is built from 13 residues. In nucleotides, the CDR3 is TGCGCCAGCAGCCGAGCAGGTGCGGGCGAGCAGTACTTC. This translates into CASSRAGAGEQYF.

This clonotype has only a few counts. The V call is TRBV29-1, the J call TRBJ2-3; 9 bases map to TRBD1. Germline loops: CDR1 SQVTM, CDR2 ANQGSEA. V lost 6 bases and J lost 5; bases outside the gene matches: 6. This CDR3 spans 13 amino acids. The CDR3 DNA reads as TGCAGCGTCGCACAGGGGGCCCGAGATACGCAGTATTTT. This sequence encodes CSVAQGARDTQYF.